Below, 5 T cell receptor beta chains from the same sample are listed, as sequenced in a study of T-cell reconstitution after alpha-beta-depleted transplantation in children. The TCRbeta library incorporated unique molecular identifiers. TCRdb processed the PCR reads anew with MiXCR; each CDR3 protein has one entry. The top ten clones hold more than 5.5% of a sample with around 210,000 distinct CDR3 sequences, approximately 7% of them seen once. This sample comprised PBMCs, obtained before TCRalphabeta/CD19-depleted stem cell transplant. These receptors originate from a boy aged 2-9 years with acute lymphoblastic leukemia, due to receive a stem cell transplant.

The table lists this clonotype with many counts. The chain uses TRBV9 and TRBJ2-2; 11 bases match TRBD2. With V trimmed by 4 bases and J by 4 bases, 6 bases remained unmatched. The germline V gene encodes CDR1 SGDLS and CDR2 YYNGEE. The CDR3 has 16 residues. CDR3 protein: CASSPAGTSGTGELFF. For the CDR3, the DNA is TGTGCCAGCAGCCCCGCCGGGACTAGCGGCACCGGGGAGCTGTTTTTT.

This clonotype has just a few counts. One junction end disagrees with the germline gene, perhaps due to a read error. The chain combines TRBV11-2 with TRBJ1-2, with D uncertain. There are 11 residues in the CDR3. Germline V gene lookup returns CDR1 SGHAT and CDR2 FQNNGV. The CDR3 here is CASSAPERASF. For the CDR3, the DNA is TGTGCCAGCAGCGCGCCAGAACGGGCATCCTTC.

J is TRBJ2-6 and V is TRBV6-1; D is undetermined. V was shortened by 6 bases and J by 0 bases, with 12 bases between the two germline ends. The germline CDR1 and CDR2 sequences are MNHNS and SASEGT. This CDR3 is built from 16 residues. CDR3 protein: CASRDLIISGANVLTF. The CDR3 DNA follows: TGTGCCAGCAGAGACCTAATAATCTCTGGGGCCAACGTCCTGACTTTC.

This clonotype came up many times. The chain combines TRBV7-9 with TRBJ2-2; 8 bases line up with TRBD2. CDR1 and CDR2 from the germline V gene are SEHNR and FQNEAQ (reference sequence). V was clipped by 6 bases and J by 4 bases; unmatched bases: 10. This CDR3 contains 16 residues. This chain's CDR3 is CASSSPGGRGTGELFF. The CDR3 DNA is TGTGCCAGCAGTTCACCGGGGGGGCGCGGCACCGGGGAGCTGTTTTTT.

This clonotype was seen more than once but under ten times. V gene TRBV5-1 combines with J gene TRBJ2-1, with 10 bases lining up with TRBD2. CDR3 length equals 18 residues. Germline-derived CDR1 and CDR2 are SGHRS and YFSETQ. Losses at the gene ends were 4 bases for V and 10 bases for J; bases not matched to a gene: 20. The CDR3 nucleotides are TGCGCCAGCAGCAGATGGGGTAGCGGGGGGTCCCCCGGGGAGGAGCAGTTCTTC. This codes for CASSRWGSGGSPGEEQFF.